This paragraph covers one TCR beta chain sequence. Its antigen is unknown. Instrument used: Illumina HiSeq 2000. TCR beta cDNA libraries were prepared using 5'RACE template switching, which introduced a universal primer site and unique molecular identifiers. cDNA synthesis was primed from the TCR beta constant segment, followed by two successive PCR amplification steps. As for how the authors treated the data: MIGEC was used to demultiplex reads and group the reads by UMI, and MiTCR was used to assemble and quantify clonotypes. To remove erroneous sequences, TCR cDNA sequences were retained only when supported by two or more reads. The tcR package was used for downstream repertoire analysis, with clonotypes matched between fractions based on CDR3 nucleotide sequence plus V segment. VDJmatch was used to annotate antigen specificity against VDJdb, with one amino acid substitution in CDR3 allowed. TCRdb reprocessed the reads, so every CDR3 protein sequence counts as one entry and DNA is not shown. These V and J calls are TCRdb output, not the study's own analysis. This sample's records show around 260,000 distinct CDR3 sequences. Clones ranked in the top ten supply around 4.2% of the sample.

The CDR3 numbers 15 residues from cysteine through phenylalanine. No DNA sequence was recorded. Via the germline V gene, CDR1 is ENHRY and CDR2 SYGVKD. These data belong to a study of T cells expressing NK-cell markers (dated by TCRdb to 2018 to 2021). Concerning the study at large: TCR beta-chain repertoires were profiled in sorted CD3+CD56+NKG2C+, CD3+CD56+NKG2C- and CD3+CD56-NKG2C+ T-cell subsets from about 8 donors. Among the eight sequenced donors, seven were HCMV-seropositive and one was HCMV-seronegative. Randomly selected healthy volunteers, three men and five women, were used as the eight sequenced donors. Illumina HiSeq 2000/2500, MiSeq or NextSeq was used to sequence libraries as 2 x 150 bp reads.

HCMV serostatus was determined by detecting HCMV-specific IgG in serum with a commercial ELISA kit. Ficoll density gradient centrifugation was used to isolate peripheral blood mononuclear cells from blood. The study at large found these results: In 5 to 7 donors, the dominant CD3+CD56+NKG2C+ clonotypes were found to rank among the top 10 CD8+ clonotypes and to make up about 1.0-8% of CD8+ T cells. Those dominant clonotypes were again the most abundant among CD3+CD56-NKG2C+ cells in a handful of donors, at about 28.3-60.1%. It remained unclear whether the expanded NKG2C-expressing T cell clones were specific for HCMV antigens.

This sequence uses TRBV10-3 and TRBJ2-2; no DNA is available, so the TRBD2 call from TCRdb remains unchecked. The TCR was taken from a woman aged 18 to 69 in good health. Material for sequencing was blood T cells: a sorted CD56 or NKG2C T cell subset, CD4+ or CD8+ T cells, or bulk PBMC T cells (not recorded which). The CDR3 amino acid sequence is: CAISARADFTGELFF.